What follows are 27 T cell receptor beta chains derived from one specimen sequenced in a study of blood T cell repertoires in COVID-19. Repertoires were generated with immunoSEQ multiplex PCR, while TCRdb's copy carries only in-frame clones and drops some. Of about 330,000 clones in the sample, about nine tenths are singletons; the top ten hold approximately 9.9%. Sample: peripheral blood. The receptors were gathered from a man between 25 and 39 years old with COVID-19, enrolled during active disease.

There are a few counts of this clone. The rearrangement joins TRBV6-6 to TRBJ1-1; 7 bases agree with TRBD1. The CDR3 is 16 amino acids. Germline-derived CDR1 and CDR2 are MNHNY and SVGAGI (reference sequence). V lost 2 bases and J lost 4; bases outside the gene matches: 10. CDR3 nucleotide sequence: TGTGCCAGCAGTTACACTAAAACAGGGGTGGCCACTGAAGCTTTCTTT. It yields the protein CASSYTKTGVATEAFF.

The chain recombines TRBV6-2 or TRBV6-3 with TRBJ1-5; TRBD1 matches 8 bases. V lost 2 bases, J lost 9 bases, and 9 bases stayed unmatched. The CDR3 loop spans 15 amino acids. CDR1 MNHEY and CDR2 SVGEGT come from the germline V gene. CDR3 sequence reads: CASSYGGQVAGPQHF. The DNA for the CDR3 is TGTGCCAGCAGTTACGGGGGACAGGTCGCTGGGCCCCAGCATTTT.

The chain carries TRBV4-1 and TRBJ2-6; 9 bases map to TRBD1. The J segment lost 1 base and the V segment lost 3 bases, leaving 4 bases of the junction unmatched. The germline gives CDR1 MGHRA, CDR2 YSYEKL. This CDR3 is built from 17 residues. This chain's CDR3 is CASSQGQGSSGANVLTF. CDR3 nucleotide sequence: TGCGCCAGCAGCCAGGGACAGGGTTCATCTGGGGCCAACGTCCTGACTTTC.

The chain links TRBV7-2 to TRBJ2-7, with TRBD2 matching 10 bases. This CDR3 is built from 15 residues. Germline CDR1 is SGHTA and CDR2 is FQGNSA. The J segment lost 6 bases and the V segment lost 1 base, leaving 6 bases of the junction unmatched. The CDR3 is CASSLDLAGVGEQYF. CDR3 in DNA: TGTGCCAGCAGCTTAGACCTAGCGGGAGTGGGCGAGCAGTACTTC.

V and J are TRBV4-3 and TRBJ2-7; D is uncertain. Per the germline V gene, CDR1 is LGHNA and CDR2 is YSLEER. Deletions cut 1 base from V and 0 bases from J, with 7 bases between. The CDR3 length is 14 residues. In DNA form, the CDR3 reads TGCGCCAGCAGCCAAGTGTCCTACTCCTACGAGCAGTACTTC. This codes for CASSQVSYSYEQYF.

The chain combines TRBV30 with TRBJ2-1, with D tentatively TRBD1 (6 bases). Germline lookup yields CDR1 GTSNPN and CDR2 SVGIG (reference sequence). The V gene lost 5 bases and the J gene lost 7 bases, with 9 bases spanning the gap. The CDR3 is 11 amino acids. The CDR3 DNA reads as TGTGCCTGGTCTAGGGGGAATGAGCAGTTCTTC. Translating it yields CAWSRGNEQFF.

J is TRBJ1-2 and V is TRBV6-2 or TRBV6-3; 7 bases agree with TRBD1. CDR1 and CDR2 from the germline V gene are MNHEY and SVGEGT. The CDR3 length is 15 residues. The junction had 9 bases not matched to a gene; V was cut back by 4 bases and J by 4 bases. The CDR3 loop is CASSSELRDSYGYTF. As DNA, the CDR3 is TGTGCCAGCAGTTCCGAACTCCGGGACAGCTATGGCTACACCTTC.

This sequence joins TRBV7-9 and TRBJ1-2; no firm D call. Between the trimmed V and J ends, which lost 3 bases and 0 bases, there was a span of 5 bases. CDR1 is SEHNR and CDR2 is FQNEAQ in the germline V gene (reference sequence). The CDR3 loop spans 13 amino acids. As DNA, the CDR3 is TGTGCCAGCAGCTTGAGTGCTAACTATGGCTACACCTTC. It is translated as CASSLSANYGYTF.

The chain employs TRBV18 and TRBJ1-1, with D possibly TRBD1 on 5 matching bases. The CDR3 loop spans 15 amino acids. Germline CDR1 reads KGHSH; CDR2 reads LQKENI. V was pared by 0 bases and J by 7 bases, with 15 bases between. The CDR3 region is CASSPPNLGGGEAFF. CDR3 nucleotide sequence: TGTGCCAGCTCACCACCGAACCTGGGGGGTGGTGAAGCTTTCTTT.

The genes are TRBV3-1 (or the pseudogene TRBV3-2) and TRBJ2-7; 8 nucleotides line up with TRBD2. Trimming at V came to 4 bases and at J to 0 bases, leaving 8 bases not matched to a gene. The CDR3 is 16 amino acids. Germline-derived CDR1 and CDR2 are LGHDT and YNNKEL (reference sequence). The chain's CDR3 is CASSPGWSGSSYEQYF. CDR3 DNA: TGTGCCAGCAGCCCCGGCTGGAGCGGGAGCTCCTACGAGCAGTACTTC.

CDR3 nucleotides: TGTGCCAGCTCAGGTCAGAAGAACACTGAAGCTTTCTTT. It translates to CASSGQKNTEAFF. V and J are TRBV18 and TRBJ1-1; D is uncertain. Trimming removed 5 bases at V and 1 base at J, with 8 bases between. The CDR3 length is 13 residues. Germline CDR1 is KGHSH and CDR2 is LQKENI. Together with reference TRBV18 and TRBJ1-1, the CDR3 gives the full variable domain: NAGVMQNPRHLVRRRGQEARLRCSPMKGHSHVYWYRQLPEEGLKFMVYLQKENIIDESGMPKERFSAEFPKEGPSILRIQQVVRGDSAAYFCASSGQKNTEAFFGQGTRLTVV.

The V call is TRBV28, the J call TRBJ2-7, with D maybe TRBD2 (7 bases). The CDR3 is 13 residues long. Trimming took 5 bases from V and 6 from J, leaving 14 bases between them. Per germline, CDR1 MDHEN and CDR2 SYDVKM. In DNA form, the CDR3 reads TGTGCCAGCAGTCTGATCGGGGGGCCCGAGCAGTACTTC. This gives the protein CASSLIGGPEQYF.

This clone was recorded a few times. The genes are TRBV4-3 and TRBJ2-7; the match to TRBD1 covers 8 bases. The germline gives CDR1 LGHNA, CDR2 YSLEER. V shed 5 bases, J shed 2 bases, and the junction held 8 bases outside the gene matches. The CDR3 runs 15 residues. In DNA form, the CDR3 reads TGCGCCAGCAGCACCCACAGGACAGGGCCCTACGAGCAGTACTTC. Protein: CASSTHRTGPYEQYF.

The chain combines TRBV24-1 with TRBJ2-3, with a weak D call TRBD1 (6 bases). Germline CDR1 KGHDR, CDR2 SFDVKD. The CDR3 is 16 residues long. Trimming left V 1 base short and J 6 bases short, with 16 bases between. The CDR3 spells CATSDFLQGDTDTQYF. The DNA of the CDR3 is TGTGCCACCAGTGATTTCCTACAGGGTGATACCGATACGCAGTATTTT.

The chain couples TRBV6-5 to TRBJ1-4; a possible D gene is TRBD1 (6 bases). Per germline, CDR1 MNHEY and CDR2 SVGAGI. V lost 4 bases to trimming and J lost 13 bases, with 22 bases between them. The CDR3 is 15 amino acids. The CDR3 region has the DNA TGTGCCAGCAGTTCATGGACAGTGGACGCTCGAAGACTGTTTTTT. Translated: CASSSWTVDARRLFF.

The chain uses TRBV3-1 (or the pseudogene TRBV3-2) and TRBJ2-7, with 8 bases lining up with TRBD1. V shed 4 bases and J 0 bases; nucleotides not matched to a gene: 8. The CDR3 extends over 16 amino acids. Germline assignment: CDR1 LGHDT and CDR2 YNNKEL (reference sequence). The CDR3 region is CASSRTGFPLSYEQYF. The CDR3 nucleotides read TGTGCCAGCAGCCGGACAGGGTTCCCCCTCTCCTACGAGCAGTACTTC.

Details on this clone: Other DNA variants within this sample encode the same CDR3. CDR3 nucleotide sequence: TGTGCCAGCAGCCTGCGACAGGGAGGTAGCGAGCAGTACTTC. Translated: CASSLRQGGSEQYF. V and J are TRBV27 and TRBJ2-7; tentative D call: TRBD1 (7 bases). Germline V gene data show CDR1 as MNHEY and CDR2 as SMNVEV (reference sequence). V dropped 6 bases and J dropped 6 bases, with 18 bases sitting between them. This CDR3 contains 14 residues.

The chain joins TRBV5-4 to TRBJ2-5; TRBD1 agrees at 7 bases. The CDR3 spans 14 residues. Germline V gene sequence: CDR1 SGHNT, CDR2 YYREEE (reference sequence). V dropped 2 bases and J dropped 1; count of bases not matched to a gene: 2. CDR3 sequence reads: CASSLTGAQETQYF. DNA for the CDR3: TGTGCCAGCAGCTTAACAGGGGCCCAAGAGACCCAGTACTTC.

This chain connects TRBV7-9 to TRBJ1-1; D remains ambiguous. The CDR3 sequence is 14 residues long. Germline loops: CDR1 SEHNR, CDR2 FQNEAQ (reference sequence). Trimming cost V 2 bases and J 0 bases, with 7 bases left between them. This CDR3 reads CASSLRGMNTEAFF. The CDR3 DNA sequence: TGTGCCAGCAGCTTAAGAGGGATGAACACTGAAGCTTTCTTT.

The chain links TRBV5-6 to TRBJ1-2, with 9 bases identical to TRBD1. Germline assignment: CDR1 SGHDT and CDR2 YYEEEE. The junction had 5 bases not matched to a gene; V was cut back by 1 base and J by 4 bases. The CDR3 consists of 15 residues. CDR3 sequence (DNA): TGTGCCAGCAGCTTGTTGGGACAGGGTTTCTATGGCTACACCTTC. Encoded protein: CASSLLGQGFYGYTF.

The chain joins TRBV19 to TRBJ1-1, with D possibly matching TRBD1 (6 bases). Trimming removed 7 bases at V and 5 bases at J, with 14 bases between. The CDR3 is 13 residues long. CDR1 is LNHDA, CDR2 SQIVND, per germline (reference sequence). CDR3 protein: CASITGSGTEAFF. CDR3 nucleotide sequence: TGTGCCAGTATAACAGGGTCAGGAACTGAAGCTTTCTTT.

The chain combines TRBV11-2 with TRBJ1-1; no definite D call. CDR3 length: 12 amino acids. Germline lookup yields CDR1 SGHAT and CDR2 FQNNGV. Trimming pared 3 bases from V and 10 bases from J, leaving 12 bases between. In nucleotides, the CDR3 is TGTGCCAGCAGCTTCAGTACCCCGGGAGCTTTCTTT. It encodes CASSFSTPGAFF.

The V call is TRBV6-2 or TRBV6-3, the J call TRBJ2-1; possibly TRBD2 for D (5 bases). Trimming took off 5 bases at V and 6 bases at J, with 20 bases between the two ends. Germline CDR1 is MNHEY and CDR2 is SVGEGT. This CDR3 spans 16 amino acids. The CDR3: CASSSQHRDASNEQFF. The CDR3 DNA reads TGTGCCAGCAGTAGTCAGCACCGGGATGCCTCCAATGAGCAGTTCTTC.

CDR3 residues: CASSWAGRAYEQYF. The CDR3 DNA reads TGTGCCAGCAGTTGGGCAGGGAGGGCCTACGAGCAGTACTTC. This chain connects TRBV6-5 to TRBJ2-7, with TRBD2 matching 7 bases. The junction had 5 bases not matched to a gene; V was cut back by 4 bases and J by 2 bases. Germline CDR1 reads MNHEY; CDR2 reads SVGAGI. The CDR3 runs to 14 residues.

The J gene is TRBJ2-7, the V gene TRBV6-5; weak D call: TRBD2 (6 bases). Germline CDR1 MNHEY, CDR2 SVGAGI. V shed 5 bases and J shed 3 bases, with 17 bases lying between them. This CDR3 is built from 15 residues. For the CDR3, the DNA is TGTGCCAGCAGTCAGAGGGGAGGATGGGGCTACGAGCAGTACTTC. Amino acids: CASSQRGGWGYEQYF.

The rearrangement uses TRBV9 and TRBJ2-7; TRBD1 aligns across 10 bases. Unmatched junction bases numbered 5, after V lost 0 bases and J lost 2 bases. CDR1 SGDLS and CDR2 YYNGEE come from the germline V gene. The CDR3 spans 16 residues. The CDR3 region is CASSVGGQGFTYEQYF. CDR3 nucleotide sequence: TGTGCCAGCAGCGTAGGGGGACAGGGGTTTACCTACGAGCAGTACTTC.

The chain joins TRBV28 to TRBJ2-2; possible D gene TRBD2, 5 bases. The CDR3 is 15 residues long. Trimming cost V 1 base and J 0 bases, with 6 bases left between them. Germline lookup yields CDR1 MDHEN and CDR2 SYDVKM. The CDR3 DNA sequence: TGTGCCAGCAGTTTATCCGGGGCGAACACCGGGGAGCTGTTTTTT. It translates to CASSLSGANTGELFF.